What follows is one TCR beta chain and its context. Its antigen remains unknown. The germline gives CDR1 LGHNA, CDR2 YNFKEQ. This CDR3 contains 15 residues. Trimming pared 0 bases from V and 8 bases from J, leaving 13 bases between. The record originates from a study of blood T cells in healthy people across ages. General study results and limits: A strong correlation between TCR beta diversity and naive T cell percentage was seen. For the donors, CMV status was unknown and possibly confounded expanded clonotype changes. Estimates of diversity drawn from one million T cells were considered underestimates.

Sample-barcoded 5' priming and a J-beta primer mix drove a second PCR of about 7 to 11 cycles. One entry per CDR3 protein results from TCRdb running MiXCR on the 5' RACE reads. Of about 780,000 distinct CDR3 sequences listed, 46% were seen once; the top ten hold 15% to 20%. Researchers isolated at least 6 million PBMCs per sample. Sequencing was carried out using blood. The receptor was isolated from an older man in good health. V usage is TRBV4-2 and J usage is TRBJ1-4; perhaps TRBD1 as D (6 bases). The CDR3 DNA sequence: TGTGCCAGCAGCCAAGAAAACAGGGAAGGAGAAAAACTGTTTTTT. Translated, it gives CASSQENREGEKLFF.